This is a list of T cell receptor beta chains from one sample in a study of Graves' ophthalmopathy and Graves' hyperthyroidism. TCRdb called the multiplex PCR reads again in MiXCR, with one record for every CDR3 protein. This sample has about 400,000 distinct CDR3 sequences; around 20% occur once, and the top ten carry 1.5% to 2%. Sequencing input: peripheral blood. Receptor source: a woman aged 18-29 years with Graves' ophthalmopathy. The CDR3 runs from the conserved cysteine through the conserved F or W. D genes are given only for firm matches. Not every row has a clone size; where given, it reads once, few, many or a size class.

CAWSPGQGNTGELFF	TGTGCCTGGAGTCCGGGACAGGGAAACACCGGGGAGCTGTTTTTT	few	TRBV30	TRBJ2-2	TRBD1
CASSFKSSGEYEQYF	TGTGCCAGCAGTTTTAAGTCGTCAGGGGAATACGAGCAGTACTTC	many	TRBV12-3/TRBV12-4	TRBJ2-7	-
CASSSPRWDRLRGELFF	TGTGCCAGCAGTTCTCCTCGGTGGGACAGGCTTCGAGGGGAGCTGTTTTTT	many	TRBV28	TRBJ2-2	TRBD1
CAITPGAGGIHEQYF	TGTGCCATCACCCCAGGAGCGGGAGGGATCCACGAGCAGTACTTC	many	TRBV10-3	TRBJ2-7	TRBD2
CASGNRGEAFF	TGTGCCAGCGGCAACCGGGGGGAAGCTTTCTTT	many	TRBV3-1	TRBJ1-1	-
CARVQGLFSGANVLTF	TGTGCCAGGGTACAGGGGCTCTTCTCTGGGGCCAACGTCCTGACTTTC	many	TRBV6-2/TRBV6-3	TRBJ2-6	TRBD1
CASSLTSGGATQYF	TGTGCCAGCAGTTTGACTAGCGGGGGGGCTACGCAGTATTTT	many	TRBV6-2/TRBV6-3	TRBJ2-3	TRBD2
CASNHRSAPDTQYF	TGTGCCAGCAACCACAGGAGTGCACCAGATACGCAGTATTTT	many	TRBV7-2	TRBJ2-3	-
CASSSSEGPQHF	TGCGCCAGCAGTTCTTCTGAGGGGCCCCAGCATTTT	many	TRBV10-1	TRBJ1-5	-
CASSYGGDLNTEAFF	TGTGCCAGCAGTTACGGGGGGGATCTGAACACTGAAGCTTTCTTT	many	TRBV6-5	TRBJ1-1	-
CASSFGSTPLHF	TGTGCCAGCAGTTTTGGGTCCACCCCCCTCCACTTT	many	TRBV12-3/TRBV12-4	TRBJ1-6	-
CASGDHYGYTF	TGTGCCAGCGGGGACCACTATGGCTACACCTTC	-	TRBV12-3/TRBV12-4	TRBJ1-2	-
CASGDGQGIPGNTEAFF	TGTGCTAGTGGGGATGGACAGGGGATTCCCGGGAACACTGAAGCTTTCTTT	few	TRBV12-5	TRBJ1-1	TRBD1
CASSLSQGTPYEQYF	TGTGCCAGCAGTTTATCCCAGGGGACCCCCTACGAGCAGTACTTC	many	TRBV28	TRBJ2-7	-
CASSLQGPFEQYF	TGCGCCAGCAGCTTACAGGGGCCCTTCGAGCAGTACTTC	many	TRBV5-1	TRBJ2-7	TRBD1
CASSLGRGSDETQYF	TGCGCCAGCAGCTTGGGCCGAGGAAGTGACGAGACCCAGTACTTC	many	TRBV5-1	TRBJ2-5	-
CASRSQSPPYEQYF	TGTGCCAGTCGGAGCCAGAGTCCTCCCTACGAGCAGTACTTC	many	TRBV19	TRBJ2-7	-
CASSPGTLVYGYTF	TGTGCCAGCTCACCAGGGACGTTGGTCTATGGCTACACCTTC	many	TRBV18	TRBJ1-2	-
CASSPWGQQETQYF	TGTGCCAGCAGCCCTTGGGGGCAGCAAGAGACCCAGTACTTC	-	TRBV9	TRBJ2-5	-
CASSFQSLAGGETQYF	TGTGCCAGCAGTTTTCAGAGCCTAGCGGGAGGAGAGACCCAGTACTTC	few	TRBV12-3/TRBV12-4	TRBJ2-5	TRBD2
CASSPQRAEETQYF	TGTGCCAGCTCACCACAGAGGGCCGAAGAGACCCAGTACTTC	many	TRBV18	TRBJ2-5	-
CATSRPDRGNYGYTF	TGTGCCACCAGCAGACCGGACAGGGGGAACTATGGCTACACCTTC	many	TRBV15	TRBJ1-2	TRBD1
CASSYVRGNTEAFF	TGTGCCAGCAGTTACGTAAGGGGGAACACTGAAGCTTTCTTT	many	TRBV6-5	TRBJ1-1	-
CASSLAGGSYGYTF	TGTGCCAGCAGCTTAGCAGGGGGATCCTATGGCTACACCTTC	few	TRBV12-3/TRBV12-4	TRBJ1-2	TRBD1
CASSRPWTVGSSYEQYF	TGTGCCAGCAGCCGACCCTGGACGGTGGGGAGCTCCTACGAGCAGTACTTC	few	TRBV12-3/TRBV12-4	TRBJ2-7	-
CASRTGSWANYGYTF	TGTGCCAGCAGAACAGGGAGTTGGGCTAACTATGGCTACACCTTC	many	TRBV28	TRBJ1-2	-
CASSYRGPGSYEQYF	TGTGCCAGCAGCTACAGGGGGCCAGGCTCCTACGAGCAGTACTTC	many	TRBV6-2/TRBV6-3	TRBJ2-7	TRBD1
CASSLDLKATEAFF	TGTGCCAGCAGCTTAGATCTAAAGGCCACTGAAGCTTTCTTT	many	TRBV11-2	TRBJ1-1	-
CSVRTENYGYTF	TGCAGTGTCCGGACTGAAAACTATGGCTACACCTTC	many	TRBV20-1	TRBJ1-2	-
CASSFVGGGETQYF	TGTGCCAGCAGTTTCGTGGGGGGCGGTGAGACCCAGTACTTC	many	TRBV28	TRBJ2-5	-
CASSLQGRIGLGDQPQHF	TGTGCCAGCAGTTTACAGGGGAGGATAGGGCTCGGGGATCAGCCCCAGCATTTT	many	TRBV12-3/TRBV12-4	TRBJ1-5	-
CASSPRTGVVKETQYF	TGTGCCAGCAGTCCCCGGACAGGGGTCGTTAAGGAGACCCAGTACTTC	-	TRBV28	TRBJ2-5	TRBD1
CATLRTGGDGANVLTF	TGTGCCACTCTCCGAACGGGAGGGGATGGGGCCAACGTCCTGACTTTC	many	TRBV6-6	TRBJ2-6	TRBD2
CASSLPGAVGYTF	TGTGCCAGCAGTCTCCCCGGGGCAGTTGGCTACACCTTC	many	TRBV12-3/TRBV12-4	TRBJ1-2	-
CASSYSDRSIAKNIQYF	TGTGCCAGCAGTTACTCCGACAGGTCTATAGCCAAAAACATTCAGTACTTC	many	TRBV6-5	TRBJ2-4	-
CASSLTPGQGDIQYF	TGTGCCAGCAGCTTAACGCCGGGACAGGGTGACATTCAGTACTTC	many	TRBV7-3	TRBJ2-4	TRBD1
CASSPRTSGNTRGGELFF	TGTGCCAGCAGCCCAAGGACTAGCGGAAACACACGTGGAGGGGAGCTGTTTTTT	many	TRBV7-2	TRBJ2-2	TRBD2
CASTSLPELNTEAFF	TGTGCCAGCACTTCACTCCCAGAATTGAACACTGAAGCTTTCTTT	many	TRBV12-3/TRBV12-4	TRBJ1-1	-
CASSPNRGRTEAFF	TGTGCCAGCAGCCCGAACAGGGGTCGGACTGAAGCTTTCTTT	many	TRBV7-9	TRBJ1-1	TRBD1
CAWSHRASGHQPQHF	TGTGCCTGGTCCCACCGGGCCTCCGGCCACCAGCCCCAGCATTTT	few	TRBV30	TRBJ1-5	-
CASSRPPGVGTEAFF	TGTGCCAGCAGTCGCCCTCCCGGGGTAGGCACTGAAGCTTTCTTT	-	TRBV6-1	TRBJ1-1	-
CASSEEGTEISGVAKNIQYF	TGTGCCAGCAGTGAAGAGGGGACAGAAATTAGCGGTGTAGCCAAAAACATTCAGTACTTC	many	TRBV2	TRBJ2-4	-
CASSYGGRDIQYF	TGTGCCAGCAGTTACGGGGGTCGGGACATTCAGTACTTC	many	TRBV6-2/TRBV6-3	TRBJ2-4	-
CSVEGAYEQYF	TGCAGCGTTGAAGGGGCCTACGAGCAGTACTTC	many	TRBV29-1	TRBJ2-7	-
CASSSVRVSPRRETQYF	TGTGCCAGCAGCTCTGTCCGGGTATCTCCCCGCCGGGAGACCCAGTACTTC	many	TRBV11-2	TRBJ2-5	-
CASSYSNLGEKLFF	TGTGCCAGCAGTTACTCGAACTTAGGTGAAAAACTGTTTTTT	many	TRBV6-5	TRBJ1-4	-
CASPRGGSYEQYF	TGTGCCTCCCCCCGGGGGGGGAGCTACGAGCAGTACTTC	many	TRBV6-2/TRBV6-3	TRBJ2-7	TRBD2
CASSLKHYGYTF	TGTGCCAGCAGTTTAAAGCATTATGGCTACACCTTC	-	TRBV28	TRBJ1-2	-
CASSQLVNTEAFF	TGTGCCAGCAGCCAATTAGTGAACACTGAAGCTTTCTTT	many	TRBV14	TRBJ1-1	-
CASTHGAGRNTGELFF	TGTGCCAGCACCCACGGGGCGGGGAGGAACACCGGGGAGCTGTTTTTT	many	TRBV6-2/TRBV6-3	TRBJ2-2	-
CASSLASGGRGYEQYF	TGTGCCAGCAGTTTAGCTAGCGGGGGCCGCGGGTACGAGCAGTACTTC	-	TRBV12-3/TRBV12-4	TRBJ2-7	TRBD2
CASSYSMAAGGTSNQPQHF	TGTGCCAGCAGTTACTCGATGGCGGCAGGGGGCACAAGCAATCAGCCCCAGCATTTT	many	TRBV6-2/TRBV6-3	TRBJ1-5	TRBD1
CASSEGQGSSPLHF	TGTGCCAGCAGTGAAGGGCAGGGCAGCTCACCCCTCCACTTT	many	TRBV2	TRBJ1-6	-
CASTTSWGETQYF	TGTGCCAGCACCACTAGCTGGGGGGAGACCCAGTACTTC	-	TRBV11-2	TRBJ2-5	-